These T cell receptor beta chains were read from a single sample in a study of shared clonotypes between healthy human individuals. This table comes from immunoSEQ multiplex PCR, and its TCRdb copy is limited to in-frame clones, with some not included. Here the sample spans 300,000 or so clones, around 74% being singletons. Sequenced material: memory CD4+ T cells sorted from blood. The receptors originated from a man between 25 and 39 years old in good health. Each CDR3 is given without its conserved first and last residue.

V,J,CDR3
TRBV11-2,TRBJ2-5,ASSSHAGRGETQY
TRBV18,TRBJ1-3,ASSVGVGGGRSSGNTIY
TRBV20-1,TRBJ2-3,SASQTTQY
TRBV6-1,TRBJ2-7,ASSEGGYEQY
TRBV7-9,TRBJ1-1,ASSLLNTEAF
TRBV18,TRBJ2-3,ASSPRGTDTQY
TRBV6-5,TRBJ1-5,ASSLSGTQDQPQH
TRBV5-1,TRBJ1-1,ASSGTGDTEAF
TRBV11-2,TRBJ2-2,ASSYLAGTGELF
TRBV5-6,TRBJ2-5,ASSPPGQGILRKTQY
TRBV6-5,TRBJ2-7,ASSSPAAYEQY
TRBV11-2,TRBJ2-2,ASSLNAGTGELF
TRBV15,TRBJ2-1,ATSPGQGGNEQF
TRBV28,TRBJ2-3,ASSLSPGLGALEYTQY
TRBV5-1,TRBJ2-2,ASSLLPGPNTGELF
TRBV2,TRBJ1-2,ASSESERARNYGYT
TRBV11-1,TRBJ2-7,ASSLVGLSEQY
TRBV21-1,TRBJ1-5,ARRSREDQPQH
TRBV18,TRBJ1-5,ASSPDGNQPQH
TRBV5-1,TRBJ1-5,ASSLSPRTGGNQPQH
TRBV18,TRBJ1-6,ASSPMDSSRSPLH
TRBV5-4,TRBJ2-7,ASSLAETGLHEQY
TRBV7-2,TRBJ2-2,ASSLYSGGTGELF
TRBV19,TRBJ2-3,ASSLAATDTQY
TRBV5-6,TRBJ2-1,ASTRGASSYNEQF
TRBV5-6,TRBJ1-1,ASYRMSEAF
TRBV6-5,TRBJ1-3,ASSFRGSGNTIY
TRBV2,TRBJ2-1,ASRGGSSYNEQF
TRBV5-4,TRBJ2-7,ASSFRDRGSYEQY
TRBV28,TRBJ2-1,ASSLLAGGKNEQF
TRBV5-1,TRBJ2-7,ASSLVPSTRGRHYEQY